This entry features one T cell receptor beta chain sequence. Unmatched junction bases numbered 6, after V lost 4 bases and J lost 5 bases. CDR3 length: 14 residues. Germline assignment: CDR1 KGHDR and CDR2 SFDVKD. These data belong to a study of blood T cell repertoires in COVID-19. Study-level background: Some COVID-19 samples were acute and others convalescent; all came from the United States, Italy and Spain.

As originally analysed: By means of reference gene primer amplification, nucleated cell counts were estimated. Some clones are missing from TCRdb's copy, which holds only in-frame ones; the method was immunoSEQ multiplex PCR. That table furnishes V, J and clone size, whereas the DNA furnished D and trimming. This table holds fewer than 150,000 clones, roughly 88% found once. This TCR was sampled from a woman between 70 and 85 years old who had recovered from COVID-19. The sequenced sample was peripheral blood. This sequence joins TRBV24-1 and TRBJ2-5; 7 nucleotides match TRBD1. The CDR3 DNA reads TGTGCCACCAGTGACCCTACAGGGGTGGAGACCCAGTACTTC. Protein: CATSDPTGVETQYF.